Described below is a single TCR beta chain sequence and its context. Its antigen is currently not known. No much larger clone is present one base from it, and per-base qualities are unavailable. TCRbeta CDR3 regions were amplified from genomic DNA by means of the immunoSEQ Assay, a bias-controlled multiplex PCR. The study's own analysis went as follows. The number of nucleated cells in each sample was estimated by amplification of reference gene primers within the assay. To quantify the absolute abundance of each unique TCRbeta CDR3 rearrangement, sequence reads were collapsed and filtered. For each sample, productive Simpson clonality was calculated as the square root of Simpson's diversity index over productive rearrangements. TCRdb's version of the immuneACCESS table is confined to in-frame rearrangements and falls short of the full clone set. An unresolved V gene accounts for under half of the shortfall where checked; the remainder is of unknown origin. That table furnishes V, J and clone size, whereas the DNA furnished D and trimming. This sample holds about 140,000 clones; more than 75% were observed only once. 4% to 4.5% of the sample belongs to the ten largest clones.

Including the terminal cysteine and phenylalanine, the CDR3 comprises 15 residues. Of all the DNA, just the CDR3 is kept, 45 bases in frame from base 1. CDR1 SEHNR and CDR2 FQNEAQ were looked up in the germline V gene (reference sequence). V loses 6 bases at its end and J loses 4 bases; junction bases beyond the gene matches: 11. The entry originates in a study of blood T cell repertoires in COVID-19 (TCRdb year 2020). Regarding the complete study: The collaborator samples originated in the United States, Italy and Spain and spanned the acute and convalescent phases of COVID-19. The prospective study material was composed of cDNA or gDNA derived from T cells, B-cell-depleted T cells, or PBMCs. The dataset comprised deeply sampled blood TCRbeta repertoires from subjects exposed to, actively infected with, or recovered from COVID-19. A freely available public database, intended as a resource for researchers studying the immune response to SARS-CoV-2, is where the repertoires were released. The samples were drawn from two sources: the first 160 participants of the ongoing ImmuneRACE study, and 950 to 1,500 subjects contributed by 6 global collaborators. Nearly every sample came with metadata listing a de-identified subject ID, COVID-19 status, age in years and sex. Where available, HLA class I and class II types were obtained from metadata supplied by the sample provider rather than from assay-based typing.

Overall results and qualifications from the work: Clinical and demographic metadata were provided uncurated, with the amount varying by source and participant.

Collaborating institutions collected whole blood in K2EDTA tubes following their own protocols. Collaborator samples were shipped for TCRbeta analysis as frozen whole blood, isolated PBMCs, or DNA extracted from either sample type. Sequences were obtained from peripheral blood. The rearranged chain carries TRBV7-9 and TRBJ2-5, with TRBD2 identical over 7 junction bases. The clonotype originates from a woman in her thirties or forties with acute or convalescent COVID-19. The CDR3 corresponds to CASRSGASSVETQYF. The DNA is as follows: TGTGCCAGCAGGAGCGGGGCATCCTCGGTAGAGACCCAGTACTTC.